This T cell receptor (beta chain) was identified during a study of cytotoxic CD8 clonotypes in ibrutinib-treated CLL. Overall study context: Response was recorded as partial in roughly 25 patients and complete in 2; at median around 68 months, around 14 remained remitted and roughly 12 had progressed.

This table comes from immunoSEQ multiplex PCR, and its TCRdb copy is limited to in-frame clones, with some not included. The sample yields approximately 100,000 clones, roughly 80% seen once. In germline, CDR1 is WNHNN, CDR2 SYGVQD (reference sequence). This CDR3 is built from 15 residues. V lost 2 bases, J lost 2 bases, and 3 bases stayed unmatched. As for this clone: This CDR3 is also generated by other DNA sequences in the sample.

This sequence originates from a human donor with chronic lymphocytic leukemia. The sample consisted of PBMCs, taken after 12 months of ibrutinib treatment. The chain couples TRBV10-1 to TRBJ2-7; 10 nucleotides line up with TRBD1. The CDR3 nucleotides read TGCGCCAGCAGTGAGCCGGGACAGGGGACCTACGAGCAGTACTTC. Residues: CASSEPGQGTYEQYF.